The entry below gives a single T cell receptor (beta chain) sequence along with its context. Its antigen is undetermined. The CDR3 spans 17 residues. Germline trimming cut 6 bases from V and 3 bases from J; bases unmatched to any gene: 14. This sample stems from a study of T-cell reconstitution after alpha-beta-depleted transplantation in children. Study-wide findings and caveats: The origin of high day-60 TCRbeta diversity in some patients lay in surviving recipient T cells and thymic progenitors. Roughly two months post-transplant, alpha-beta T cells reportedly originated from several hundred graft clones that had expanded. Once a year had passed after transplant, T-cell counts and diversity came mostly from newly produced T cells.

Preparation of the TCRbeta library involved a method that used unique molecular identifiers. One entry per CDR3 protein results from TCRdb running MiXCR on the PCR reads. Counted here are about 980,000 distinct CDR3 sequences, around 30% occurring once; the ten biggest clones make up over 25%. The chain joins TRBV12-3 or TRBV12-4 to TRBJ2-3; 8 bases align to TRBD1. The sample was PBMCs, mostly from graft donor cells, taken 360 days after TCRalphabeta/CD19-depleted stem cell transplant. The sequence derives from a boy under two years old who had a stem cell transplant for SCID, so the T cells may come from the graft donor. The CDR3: CASSTPPGGKWTDTQYF. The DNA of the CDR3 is TGTGCCAGCAGCACACCTCCAGGGGGCAAATGGACAGATACGCAGTATTTT.